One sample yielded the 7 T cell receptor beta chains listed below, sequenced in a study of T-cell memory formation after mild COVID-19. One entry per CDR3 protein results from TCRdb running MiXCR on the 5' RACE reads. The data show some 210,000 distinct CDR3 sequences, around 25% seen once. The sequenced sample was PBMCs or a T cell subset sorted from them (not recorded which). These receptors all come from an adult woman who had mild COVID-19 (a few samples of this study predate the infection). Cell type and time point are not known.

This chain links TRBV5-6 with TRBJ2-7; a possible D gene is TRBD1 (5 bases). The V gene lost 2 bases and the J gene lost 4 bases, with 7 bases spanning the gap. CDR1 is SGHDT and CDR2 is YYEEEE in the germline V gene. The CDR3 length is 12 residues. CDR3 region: CASSFNRYEQYF. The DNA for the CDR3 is TGTGCCAGCAGCTTTAACAGGTACGAGCAGTACTTC.

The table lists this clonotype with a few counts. The CDR3 spells CASSAAGQAFQETQYF. The CDR3 DNA reads TGTGCCAGCAGCGCCGCGGGCCAGGCCTTCCAAGAGACCCAGTACTTC. This chain connects TRBV9 to TRBJ2-5; D perhaps matches TRBD2 (5 bases). From germline, CDR1 is SGDLS and CDR2 YYNGEE. The length of the CDR3 is 16 residues. V was shortened by 3 bases and J by 1 base, with 16 bases between the two germline ends.

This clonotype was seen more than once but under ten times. CDR3 nucleotide sequence: TGTGCCATCAGTGCCCAACCTAAACTCTACACCTTC. Translation gives CAISAQPKLYTF. V and J are TRBV10-3 and TRBJ1-2, with no clear D. V was clipped by 4 bases and J by 10 bases, with 13 bases between them. Germline V gene lookup returns CDR1 ENHRY and CDR2 SYGVKD. CDR3 length: 12 residues.

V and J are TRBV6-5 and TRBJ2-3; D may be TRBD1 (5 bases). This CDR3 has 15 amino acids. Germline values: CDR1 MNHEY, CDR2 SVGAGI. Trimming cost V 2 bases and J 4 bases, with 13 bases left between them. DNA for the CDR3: TGTGCCAGCAGTTACCAGGTCAGGGTTCCAGATACGCAGTATTTT. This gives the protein CASSYQVRVPDTQYF.

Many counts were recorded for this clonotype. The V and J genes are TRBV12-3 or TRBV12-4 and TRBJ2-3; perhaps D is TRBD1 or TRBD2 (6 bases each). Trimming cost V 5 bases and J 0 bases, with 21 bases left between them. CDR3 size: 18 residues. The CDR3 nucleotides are TGTGCCAGCAGTCCCACGGGACGGGAAGGGGGGAGCACAGATACGCAGTATTTT. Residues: CASSPTGREGGSTDTQYF.

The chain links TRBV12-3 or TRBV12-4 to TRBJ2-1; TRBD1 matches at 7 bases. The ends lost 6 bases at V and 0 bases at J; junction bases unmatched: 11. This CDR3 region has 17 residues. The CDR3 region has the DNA TGTGCCAGCAGAAGTTCGGACAGGCACGCCTCCTACAATGAGCAGTTCTTC. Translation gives CASRSSDRHASYNEQFF.

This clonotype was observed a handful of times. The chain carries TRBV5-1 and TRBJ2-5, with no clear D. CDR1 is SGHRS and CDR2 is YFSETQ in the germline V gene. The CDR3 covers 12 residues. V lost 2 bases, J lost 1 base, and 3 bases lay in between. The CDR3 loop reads CASSFSQETQYF. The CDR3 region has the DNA TGCGCCAGCAGCTTCTCCCAAGAGACCCAGTACTTC.